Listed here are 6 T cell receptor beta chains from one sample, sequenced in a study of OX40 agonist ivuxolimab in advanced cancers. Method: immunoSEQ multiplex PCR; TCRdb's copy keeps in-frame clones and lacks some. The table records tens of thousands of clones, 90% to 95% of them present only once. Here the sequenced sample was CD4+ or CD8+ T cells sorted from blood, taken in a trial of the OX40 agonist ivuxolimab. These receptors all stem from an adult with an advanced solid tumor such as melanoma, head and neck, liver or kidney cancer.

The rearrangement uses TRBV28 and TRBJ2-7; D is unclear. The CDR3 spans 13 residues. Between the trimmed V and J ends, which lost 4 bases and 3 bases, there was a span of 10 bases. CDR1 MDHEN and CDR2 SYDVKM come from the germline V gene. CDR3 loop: CASSSIPGYEQYV. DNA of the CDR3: TGTGCCAGCAGTTCGATCCCGGGCTACGAGCAGTACGTC.

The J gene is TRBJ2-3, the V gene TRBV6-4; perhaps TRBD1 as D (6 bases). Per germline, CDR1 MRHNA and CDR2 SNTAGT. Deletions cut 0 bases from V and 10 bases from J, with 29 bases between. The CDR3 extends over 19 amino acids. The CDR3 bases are TGTGCCAGCAGTGACTCGAGTCTGGTGGGGGCTGAGGTCTGGGGATCGCAGTATTTT. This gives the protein CASSDSSLVGAEVWGSQYF.

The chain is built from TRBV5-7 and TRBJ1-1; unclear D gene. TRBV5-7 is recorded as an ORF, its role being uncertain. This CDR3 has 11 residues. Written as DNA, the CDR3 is TGTGAAGAGGTGGTGAACACTGAAGCTTTCTTT. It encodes CEEVVNTEAFF.

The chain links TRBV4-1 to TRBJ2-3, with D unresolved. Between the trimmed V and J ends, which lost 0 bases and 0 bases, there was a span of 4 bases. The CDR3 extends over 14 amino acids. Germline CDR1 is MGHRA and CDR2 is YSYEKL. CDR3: CASSQDPSTDTQYF. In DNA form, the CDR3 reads TGCGCCAGCAGCCAAGATCCGAGCACAGATACGCAGTATTTT.

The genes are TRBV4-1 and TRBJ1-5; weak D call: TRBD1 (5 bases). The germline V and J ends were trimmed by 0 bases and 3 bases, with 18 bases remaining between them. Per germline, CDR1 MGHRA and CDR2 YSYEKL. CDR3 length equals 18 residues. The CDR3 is CASSQESPPDSLNQPQHF. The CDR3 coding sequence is TGCGCCAGCAGCCAAGAGAGCCCCCCCGACAGTCTCAATCAGCCCCAGCATTTT.

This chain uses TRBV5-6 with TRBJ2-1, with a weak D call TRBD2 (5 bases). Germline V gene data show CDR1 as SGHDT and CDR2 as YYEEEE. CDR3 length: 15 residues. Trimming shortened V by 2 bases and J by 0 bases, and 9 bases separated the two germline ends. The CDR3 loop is CASSLGGSSYNEQFF. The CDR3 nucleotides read TGTGCCAGCAGCTTAGGTGGGAGCTCCTACAATGAGCAGTTCTTC.